These 30 T cell receptor beta chains were sequenced from one sample in a study of PD-1 blockade in classical Hodgkin lymphoma. Clones were sequenced by immunoSEQ multiplex PCR, and TCRdb holds only the in-frame ones, with some missing. Among approximately 50,000 clones, 73% were seen once, and the ten largest hold less than 15%. No patient escaped relapse after autologous stem cell transplantation, and brentuximab vedotin exposure varied. The sample in question was peripheral blood mononuclear cells (PBMCs), obtained before the second cycle of nivolumab. The source of these receptors is a human donor with classical Hodgkin lymphoma.

The chain uses TRBV11-2 and TRBJ1-5; D is ambiguous. This CDR3 has 17 residues. V was clipped by 1 base and J by 0 bases, with 13 bases between them. CDR1 and CDR2 from the germline V gene are SGHAT and FQNNGV. CDR3 sequence reads: CASSLGRGGFSNQPQHF. The DNA for the CDR3 is TGTGCCAGCAGCTTAGGTCGTGGAGGGTTTAGCAATCAGCCCCAGCATTTT.

The sample holds a few counts of this clone. The chain recombines TRBV7-3 with TRBJ2-1; D unresolved. V was clipped by 4 bases and J by 9 bases, with 10 bases between them. The germline gives CDR1 SGHTA, CDR2 FQGTGA. The CDR3 spans 12 residues. CDR3: CASSSDVGEQFF. CDR3 sequence (DNA): TGTGCCAGCAGCTCAGACGTCGGTGAGCAGTTCTTC. Full variable domain (remainder filled in from reference TRBV7-3 and TRBJ2-1): GAGVSQTPSNKVTEKGKYVELRCDPISGHTALYWYRQSLGQGPEFLIYFQGTGAADDSGLPNDRFFAVRPEGSVSTLKIQRTERGDSAVYLCASSSDVGEQFFGPGTRLTVL.

This rearrangement joins TRBV5-6 to TRBJ2-1; D is uncertain. The CDR3 is 14 amino acids. V lost 0 bases and J 4 bases, leaving 8 bases between the germline ends. CDR1 is SGHDT, CDR2 YYEEEE, per germline. The CDR3: CASSLDRGYNEQFF. CDR3 nucleotide sequence: TGTGCCAGCAGCTTGGATCGCGGATACAATGAGCAGTTCTTC.

This clone was seen once. The CDR3 sequence is CASSLAGYSEAFF. DNA of the CDR3: TGTGCCAGCAGCTTAGCGGGGTACAGTGAAGCTTTCTTT. V usage is TRBV7-6 and J usage is TRBJ1-1; D not resolved. Trimming cost V 0 bases and J 7 bases, with 9 bases left between them. CDR1 is SGHVS and CDR2 is FNYEAQ in the germline V gene. This CDR3 spans 13 amino acids.

The chain carries TRBV30 and TRBJ2-7; 9 positions match TRBD2. Germline-derived CDR1 and CDR2 are GTSNPN and SVGIG (reference sequence). This CDR3 region has 14 residues. The V and J ends lost 4 bases and 4 bases, in that order; junction bases with no gene match: 8. The DNA for the CDR3 is TGTGCCTGGACGGCTGGGACTAGCTCGTACGAGCAGTACTTC. Protein product: CAWTAGTSSYEQYF.

This clone was seen only once. The rearrangement joins TRBV6-5 to TRBJ2-3; 12 bases align to TRBD2. Germline V CDR1 and CDR2: MNHEY, SVGAGI. The CDR3 has 15 amino acids. Unmatched junction bases numbered 10, after V lost 8 bases and J lost 7 bases. CDR3 coding DNA: TGTGCCAGCCAGAAAACTAGCGGGAGGTCAAATACGCAGTATTTT. Translation gives CASQKTSGRSNTQYF.

V gene TRBV30 combines with J gene TRBJ1-6, with D hard to call. The ends were cut back, 0 bases at V and 7 bases at J, with 4 bases in the middle. The CDR3 contains 12 residues. Germline values: CDR1 GTSNPN, CDR2 SVGIG (reference sequence). The CDR3 reads CAWSVLNSPLHF. In DNA, the CDR3 is TGTGCCTGGAGTGTCCTCAATTCACCCCTCCACTTT.

The chain joins TRBV9 to TRBJ1-1; TRBD1 is a possible D gene (5 bases). V was shortened by 0 bases and J by 4 bases, with 16 bases between the two germline ends. CDR3 length: 16 residues. The germline V gene has CDR1 SGDLS and CDR2 YYNGEE. The CDR3 DNA reads as TGTGCCAGCAGCGTAGATGGGGGAACCGGGAGCACTGAAGCTTTCTTT. Its protein is CASSVDGGTGSTEAFF.

This clone has more than one count but fewer than ten. V usage is TRBV11-2 and J usage is TRBJ2-3; D is ambiguous. Germline-derived CDR1 and CDR2 are SGHAT and FQNNGV. The CDR3 sequence is 14 residues long. Deletions cut 1 base from V and 6 bases from J, with 11 bases between. For the CDR3, the DNA is TGTGCCAGCAGCTTAGGCTCCGTGAGTGATACGCAGTATTTT. This sequence encodes CASSLGSVSDTQYF.

This clone has just one count. This same CDR3 is encoded by further DNA sequences in the sample. J is TRBJ1-1 and V is TRBV6-1; 7 bases match TRBD1. V was pared by 5 bases and J by 2 bases, with 2 bases of the junction left unmatched. The CDR3 loop spans 13 amino acids. Germline CDR1 and CDR2: MNHNS and SASEGT. The CDR3 nucleotides are TGTGCCAGCAGTACAGGGGTTAACACTGAAGCTTTCTTT. Its protein product is CASSTGVNTEAFF.

This clone is categorized as medium-sized. This sequence joins TRBV19 and TRBJ2-3; D might be TRBD2 (6 bases). Germline CDR1 reads LNHDA; CDR2 reads SQIVND (reference sequence). This CDR3 is 18 amino acids long. The V and J ends lost 3 bases and 2 bases respectively, with 21 bases between them. In DNA form, the CDR3 reads TGTGCCAGTAGTATTCGGCCGCCGGGTAGCGGAATCACAGATACGCAGTATTTT. This gives the protein CASSIRPPGSGITDTQYF.

This sequence joins TRBV6-1 and TRBJ2-1; 10 nucleotides line up with TRBD2. Per the germline V gene, CDR1 is MNHNS and CDR2 is SASEGT. Germline trimming cut 7 bases from V and 6 bases from J; bases unmatched to any gene: 9. The CDR3 extends over 15 amino acids. DNA for the CDR3: TGTGCCAGCACTCTAGCGGGAGAGTTCGGCAATGAGCAGTTCTTC. Encoded protein: CASTLAGEFGNEQFF.

V is TRBV6-6 and J is TRBJ2-1; D ambiguous. Germline V gene sequence: CDR1 MNHNY, CDR2 SVGAGI (reference sequence). The V end lost 5 bases, the J end lost 8 bases, and 10 bases lay between the germline ends. The CDR3 runs 12 residues. CDR3 nucleotides: TGTGCCAGCAGTCCTGGTTTGGATGAGCAGTTCTTC. Protein sequence: CASSPGLDEQFF.

This clone showed up just once. The rearrangement uses TRBV19 and TRBJ2-7, with D perhaps TRBD1 or TRBD2 (5 bases each). This CDR3 has 12 amino acids. Looked up from germline, CDR1 is LNHDA and CDR2 is SQIVND (reference sequence). Trimming left V 10 bases short and J 2 bases short, with 12 bases between. CDR3 nucleotide sequence: TGTGCCACTGGGGACGGACCCTACGAGCAGTACTTC. Translated: CATGDGPYEQYF.

The gene calls are TRBV6-1 and TRBJ2-1; 11 positions agree with TRBD2. CDR3 size: 17 residues. CDR1 and CDR2 (germline): MNHNS, SASEGT. Germline trimming cut 4 bases from V and 5 bases from J; bases unmatched to any gene: 10. In DNA, the CDR3 is TGTGCCAGCAGTGGGTTTACCGGGACTAGCGGCAACAATGAGCAGTTCTTC. Protein: CASSGFTGTSGNNEQFF.

The table lists this clone with a few counts. The chain links TRBV6-6 to TRBJ2-7, with TRBD2 matching over 11 bases. The V gene end was trimmed by 3 bases and the J gene end by 6 bases; junction bases not matched to a gene: 4. This CDR3 has 14 residues. Per the germline V gene, CDR1 is MNHNY and CDR2 is SVGAGI (reference sequence). CDR3 DNA sequence: TGTGCCAGCAGTTATCTAGCGGGAGGAGCCGAGCAGTACTTC. Encoded protein: CASSYLAGGAEQYF.

The chain combines TRBV28 with TRBJ2-1; D unresolved. Germline CDR1 MDHEN, CDR2 SYDVKM. Between the trimmed V and J ends, which lost 5 bases and 10 bases, there was a span of 18 bases. The CDR3 consists of 14 residues. The CDR3 reads CASSPLGPSAEQFF. The CDR3 nucleotides read TGTGCCAGCAGTCCCCTCGGGCCCTCAGCAGAGCAGTTCTTC.

This clone was recorded a few times. This rearrangement joins TRBV7-2 to TRBJ2-5; 9 nucleotides align to TRBD1. CDR1 and CDR2 from the germline V gene are SGHTA and FQGNSA. The length of the CDR3 is 16 residues. J gave up 1 base and V 0 bases, and 3 bases lay outside the gene matches. The CDR3 spells CASSLAGQGVQETQYF. The CDR3 DNA reads TGTGCCAGCAGCTTAGCGGGACAGGGCGTCCAAGAGACCCAGTACTTC. Full variable domain (outside the CDR3, taken from reference TRBV7-2 and TRBJ2-5): GAGVSQSPSNKVTEKGKDVELRCDPISGHTALYWYRQSLGQGLEFLIYFQGNSAPDKSGLPSDRFSAERTGGSVSTLTIQRTQQEDSAVYLCASSLAGQGVQETQYFGPGTRLLVL.

The chain is built from TRBV30 and TRBJ2-3, with D possibly being TRBD1 (6 bases). This CDR3 contains 14 residues. V lost 3 bases to trimming and J lost 2 bases, with 12 bases between them. Germline CDR1 is GTSNPN and CDR2 is SVGIG (reference sequence). The CDR3 loop reads CAWRWGPNTDTQYF. CDR3 bases: TGTGCCTGGAGATGGGGGCCTAACACAGATACGCAGTATTTT.

This clone was counted only a few times. The gene calls are TRBV28 and TRBJ1-1, with a possible D match to TRBD1 (5 bases). The CDR3 runs 11 residues. V was shortened by 1 base and J by 9 bases, with 6 bases between the two germline ends. CDR1 is MDHEN and CDR2 is SYDVKM in the germline V gene. The CDR3, as DNA: TGTGCCAGCAGTTTATCAGGGAAAGCTTTCTTT. This gives the protein CASSLSGKAFF.

The chain links TRBV28 to TRBJ2-7; 8 bases match TRBD1. V lost 3 bases and J lost 3; bases outside the gene matches: 7. The CDR3 covers 15 residues. Looked up from germline, CDR1 is MDHEN and CDR2 is SYDVKM. The CDR3: CASSFLDRAIYEQYF. CDR3 in DNA: TGTGCCAGCAGTTTCTTGGACAGGGCTATCTACGAGCAGTACTTC.

The chain employs TRBV4-1 and TRBJ1-4; D is undetermined. The germline CDR1 and CDR2 sequences are MGHRA and YSYEKL. The V end lost 8 bases, the J end lost 4 bases, and 14 bases lay between the germline ends. This CDR3 spans 14 amino acids. CDR3 residues: CASRYRDGNEKLFF. Here the CDR3 DNA reads TGCGCCAGCCGCTACCGGGATGGTAATGAAAAACTGTTTTTT.

The rearrangement uses TRBV9 and TRBJ1-3, with D unclear. The CDR3 spans 16 residues. CDR1 is SGDLS and CDR2 is YYNGEE in the germline V gene. V dropped 4 bases and J dropped 0 bases, with 14 bases sitting between them. Written as DNA, the CDR3 is TGTGCCAGCAGCCAAAAACACCTCAGCTCTGGAAACACCATATATTTT. Protein product: CASSQKHLSSGNTIYF.

This clone appeared a few times. V gene TRBV5-1 combines with J gene TRBJ1-1; the match to TRBD1 covers 8 bases. V lost 4 bases and J lost 7; bases outside the gene matches: 3. The CDR3 loop spans 12 amino acids. Germline CDR1 is SGHRS and CDR2 is YFSETQ. This CDR3 is CASSLGTGEAFF. Written as DNA, the CDR3 is TGCGCCAGCAGCCTCGGGACAGGTGAAGCTTTCTTT.

The V and J genes are TRBV11-2 and TRBJ2-1; 14 bases agree with TRBD2. Unmatched junction bases numbered 2, after V lost 6 bases and J lost 4 bases. This CDR3 is 15 amino acids long. CDR1 and CDR2 from the germline V gene are SGHAT and FQNNGV. CDR3 sequence: CASRWTSGGYNEQFF. CDR3 nucleotides: TGTGCCAGCAGATGGACTAGCGGGGGGTACAATGAGCAGTTCTTC.

This rearrangement joins TRBV28 to TRBJ2-7; no definite D call. The CDR3 consists of 13 residues. Trimming left V 3 bases short and J 2 bases short, with 8 bases between. From germline, CDR1 is MDHEN and CDR2 SYDVKM. The CDR3 region has the DNA TGTGCCAGCAGTTTTTCTGGAACCTACGAGCAGTACTTC. Its translation is CASSFSGTYEQYF.

V and J are TRBV4-2 and TRBJ2-7; D unclear. This CDR3 contains 14 residues. Germline V gene lookup returns CDR1 LGHNA and CDR2 YNFKEQ. V lost 0 bases to trimming and J lost 3 bases, with 9 bases between them. The CDR3, as DNA: TGTGCCAGCAGCCAAGATGGACGGATCTACGAGCAGTACTTC. It specifies CASSQDGRIYEQYF.

This sequence joins TRBV7-3 and TRBJ2-1; 15 positions agree with TRBD2. CDR1 is SGHTA, CDR2 FQGTGA, per germline. Trimming took 1 base from V and 9 from J; bases not matched to a gene: 4. The CDR3 length is 16 residues. The CDR3 loop reads CASSLRGLAGGGEQFF. CDR3 in DNA: TGTGCCAGCAGCTTAAGGGGACTAGCGGGAGGCGGTGAGCAGTTCTTC. The complete variable domain, with remaining parts taken from reference TRBV7-3 and TRBJ2-1, reads GAGVSQTPSNKVTEKGKYVELRCDPISGHTALYWYRQSLGQGPEFLIYFQGTGAADDSGLPNDRFFAVRPEGSVSTLKIQRTERGDSAVYLCASSLRGLAGGGEQFFGPGTRLTVL.

The J gene is TRBJ1-5, the V gene TRBV27; D possibly corresponds to TRBD1 (5 bases). The V end lost 2 bases, the J end lost 1 base, and 15 bases lay between the germline ends. The CDR3 spans 17 residues. The germline CDR1 and CDR2 sequences are MNHEY and SMNVEV (reference sequence). The CDR3 coding sequence is TGTGCCAGCAGTTTAAGGAATGGTTGGGGGAGCAATCAGCCCCAGCATTTT. Translating it yields CASSLRNGWGSNQPQHF.

This clone was seen a few times. This rearrangement joins TRBV7-9 to TRBJ1-1, with D perhaps matching TRBD1 (5 bases). Per germline, CDR1 SEHNR and CDR2 FQNEAQ (reference sequence). V was cut by 1 base and J by 0 bases, with 9 bases left in between. This CDR3 spans 15 amino acids. This chain's CDR3 is CASSLGLRVNTEAFF. The CDR3 nucleotides read TGTGCCAGCAGCTTAGGTCTCAGGGTGAACACTGAAGCTTTCTTT.